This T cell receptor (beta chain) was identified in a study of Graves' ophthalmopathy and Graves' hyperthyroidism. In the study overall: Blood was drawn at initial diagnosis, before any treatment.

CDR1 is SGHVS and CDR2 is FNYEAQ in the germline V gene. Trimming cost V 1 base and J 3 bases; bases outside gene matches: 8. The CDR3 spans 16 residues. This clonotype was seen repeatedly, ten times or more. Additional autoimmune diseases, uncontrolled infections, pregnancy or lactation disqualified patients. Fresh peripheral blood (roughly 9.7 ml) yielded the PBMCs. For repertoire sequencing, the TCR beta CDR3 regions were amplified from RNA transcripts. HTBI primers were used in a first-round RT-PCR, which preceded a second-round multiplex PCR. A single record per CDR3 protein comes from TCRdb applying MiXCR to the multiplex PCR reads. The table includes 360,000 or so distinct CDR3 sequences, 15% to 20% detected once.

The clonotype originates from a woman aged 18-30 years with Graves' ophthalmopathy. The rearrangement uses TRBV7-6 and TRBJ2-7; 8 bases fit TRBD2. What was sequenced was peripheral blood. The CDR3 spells CASSLGPGGSGYEQYF. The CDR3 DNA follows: TGTGCCAGCAGCTTAGGTCCGGGGGGGAGCGGCTACGAGCAGTACTTC.